Presented here are 17 T cell receptor beta chains from one specimen sequenced in a study of T cell repertoires in ileal Crohn's disease. Repertoires were generated with immunoSEQ multiplex PCR, while TCRdb's copy carries only in-frame clones and drops some. The sample consists of some 10,000 clones, 75% to 85% of them appearing once. Time point meaning: neoterminal ileum biopsy at postoperative endoscopy, about 6 months after surgery. The specimen was ileal tissue. These receptors were obtained from an adult with Crohn's disease.

The rearrangement links TRBV2 to TRBJ2-7, with 11 bases matching TRBD1. The CDR3 has 15 amino acids. The germline V gene has CDR1 SNHLY and CDR2 FYNNEI. The V segment lost 6 bases and the J segment 2 bases; nucleotides outside the gene matches: 6. The CDR3 reads CASSGTGGMTYEQYF. The CDR3 bases are TGTGCCAGCAGCGGGACAGGGGGAATGACCTACGAGCAGTACTTC. The entire variable domain, with the rest obtained from reference TRBV2 and TRBJ2-7, is as follows: EPEVTQTPSHQVTQMGQEVILRCVPISNHLYFYWYRQILGQKVEFLVSFYNNEISEKSEIFDDQFSVERPDGSNFTLKIRSTKLEDSAMYFCASSGTGGMTYEQYFGPGTRLTVT.

This clone is categorized as large. The rearrangement links TRBV6-1 to TRBJ1-6; D is unclear. This CDR3 is 16 amino acids long. V gave up 3 bases and J gave up 5 bases, with 14 bases separating them. Germline V gene sequence: CDR1 MNHNS, CDR2 SASEGT. The CDR3 bases are TGTGCCAGCAGTGAGGAGGGAATCCCGGATAATTCACCCCTCCACTTT. Translating gives CASSEEGIPDNSPLHF.

The rearrangement uses TRBV5-4 and TRBJ1-5; no firm D call. CDR1 and CDR2 from the germline V gene are SGHNT and YYREEE (reference sequence). This CDR3 contains 12 residues. V was cut by 5 bases and J by 3 bases, with 6 bases left in between. CDR3 bases: TGTGCCAGCAGAACAGACAATCAGCCCCAGCATTTT. It encodes CASRTDNQPQHF.

The chain has TRBV5-8 and TRBJ2-3; D gene uncertain. This CDR3 has 11 amino acids. The V and J ends lost 1 base and 9 bases respectively, with 6 bases between them. Germline assignment: CDR1 SGHTS and CDR2 YDEGEE. The CDR3 DNA reads as TGTGCCAGCAGCTTGTCCAGAACGCAGTATTTT. This codes for CASSLSRTQYF.

Concerning this clone itself: This sample also contains other DNA sequences that code for the same CDR3. The chain joins TRBV15 to TRBJ1-5; 8 nucleotides match TRBD1. CDR3 length: 15 amino acids. V gave up 3 bases and J gave up 6 bases; unmatched junction bases: 7. The V gene's germline CDR1 is LNHNV and CDR2 YYDKDF (reference sequence). The CDR3 is CATSRIQGAGQPQHF. CDR3 nucleotide sequence: TGTGCCACCAGCAGGATTCAGGGGGCAGGTCAGCCCCAGCATTTT.

The CDR3 reads CASSLALSNTEAFF. The CDR3 coding sequence is TGTGCCAGCAGCTTAGCCCTTTCGAACACTGAAGCTTTCTTT. The chain links TRBV7-2 to TRBJ1-1; D is undetermined. Germline V gene data show CDR1 as SGHTA and CDR2 as FQGNSA. The CDR3 runs to 14 residues. Trimming removed 0 bases from V and 1 base from J, with 6 bases in between. Filled out from reference TRBV7-2 and TRBJ1-1, the complete variable domain reads GAGVSQSPSNKVTEKGKDVELRCDPISGHTALYWYRQSLGQGLEFLIYFQGNSAPDKSGLPSDRFSAERTGGSVSTLTIQRTQQEDSAVYLCASSLALSNTEAFFGQGTRLTVV.

V gene TRBV2 combines with J gene TRBJ2-2; 9 nucleotides align to TRBD1. V was clipped by 6 bases and J by 6 bases; unmatched bases: 8. Germline CDR1 is SNHLY and CDR2 is FYNNEI. The CDR3 extends over 15 amino acids. The chain's CDR3 is CASSSGTGIAGELFF. DNA of the CDR3: TGTGCCAGCAGCTCCGGGACAGGGATCGCCGGGGAGCTGTTTTTT.

The rearrangement uses TRBV11-2 and TRBJ2-7; weak D call: TRBD2 (5 bases). CDR1 and CDR2 (germline): SGHAT, FQNNGV. The CDR3 runs 18 residues. V lost 5 bases to trimming and J lost 0 bases, with 23 bases between them. Here the CDR3 DNA reads TGTGCCAGCAGCCGCTTACATACGGGGTCGACTTCCTCCTACGAGCAGTACTTC. Its translation: CASSRLHTGSTSSYEQYF.

The chain is built from TRBV27 and TRBJ2-5, with 7 bases identical to TRBD1. TRBJ2-7 explains the end of the DNA better; the J call may be wrong. Germline CDR1 and CDR2: MNHEY and SMNVEV (reference sequence). The CDR3 is 17 residues long. This chain's CDR3 is CASSFRPLTGYSYEQYF. DNA of the CDR3: TGTGCCAGCAGTTTCCGCCCATTGACAGGGTACTCCTACGAGCAGTACTTC.

The chain has TRBV9 and TRBJ1-2; D gene unclear. Germline CDR1 SGDLS, CDR2 YYNGEE. Deletions cut 0 bases from V and 3 bases from J, with 12 bases between. CDR3 size: 15 residues. The CDR3 DNA follows: TGTGCCAGCAGCGTAGGCGGAGGGAACTACTATGGCTACACCTTC. Its translation: CASSVGGGNYYGYTF. The variable domain in full, completed from reference TRBV9 and TRBJ1-2, reads DSGVTQTPKHLITATGQRVTLRCSPRSGDLSVYWYQQSLDQGLQFLIQYYNGEERAKGNILERFSAQQFPDLHSELNLSSLELGDSALYFCASSVGGGNYYGYTFGSGTRLTVV.

The rearrangement uses TRBV2 and TRBJ1-2; D unresolved. Deletions cut 2 bases from V and 11 bases from J, with 9 bases between. Germline assignment: CDR1 SNHLY and CDR2 FYNNEI. CDR3 length equals 11 residues. The CDR3 DNA follows: TGTGCCAGCAGTGAATACCGGAGGTACACCTTC. Residues: CASSEYRRYTF. The variable domain in full, with the rest retrieved from reference TRBV2 and TRBJ1-2, is EPEVTQTPSHQVTQMGQEVILRCVPISNHLYFYWYRQILGQKVEFLVSFYNNEISEKSEIFDDQFSVERPDGSNFTLKIRSTKLEDSAMYFCASSEYRRYTFGSGTRLTVV.

The chain combines TRBV6-6 with TRBJ2-7; 9 bases map to TRBD1. With 7 bases clipped from V and 7 bases from J, the junction kept 11 bases outside the gene matches. Germline V gene sequence: CDR1 MNHNY, CDR2 SVGAGI (reference sequence). This CDR3 region has 14 residues. CDR3 bases: TGTGCCAGCACCACGGGGACAGGGAGACGAGAGCAGTACTTC. Translation: CASTTGTGRREQYF.

This chain uses TRBV7-9 with TRBJ2-3, with D tentatively TRBD1 (6 bases). This CDR3 spans 15 amino acids. Per the germline V gene, CDR1 is SEHNR and CDR2 is FQNEAQ (reference sequence). The V end lost 2 bases, the J end lost 4 bases, and 13 bases lay between the germline ends. The CDR3 coding sequence is TGTGCCAGCAGCTTATTAGGGGGTGCGGCAGATACGCAGTATTTT. The encoded protein is CASSLLGGAADTQYF. The full variable domain, rest sourced from reference TRBV7-9 and TRBJ2-3, is DTGVSQNPRHKITKRGQNVTFRCDPISEHNRLYWYRQTLGQGPEFLTYFQNEAQLEKSRLLSDRFSAERPKGSFSTLEIQRTEQGDSAMYLCASSLLGGAADTQYFGPGTRLTVL.

This clone occurred once. This rearrangement joins TRBV23-1 to TRBJ1-2; D is undetermined. TRBV23-1 belongs to the ORF category, with a function that is uncertain. The CDR3 loop spans 14 amino acids. V lost 2 bases, J lost 0 bases, and 7 bases lay in between. This CDR3 is CASSQGRTNYGYTF. The CDR3 bases are TGCGCCAGCAGTCAAGGGAGGACTAACTATGGCTACACCTTC.

This chain connects TRBV10-3 to TRBJ2-7; 10 nucleotides align to TRBD1. The CDR3 contains 16 residues. Germline CDR1 is ENHRY and CDR2 is SYGVKD. With V trimmed by 3 bases and J by 3 bases, 8 bases remained unmatched. CDR3 nucleotide sequence: TGTGCCATCAGTGAATGGGGACAGGGGATGAGCTACGAGCAGTACTTC. Translation gives CAISEWGQGMSYEQYF.

The chain joins TRBV27 to TRBJ2-7; 10 bases map to TRBD1. Unmatched junction bases numbered 12, after V lost 8 bases and J lost 2 bases. CDR3 length: 16 residues. Germline V gene sequence: CDR1 MNHEY, CDR2 SMNVEV (reference sequence). The CDR3 region has the DNA TGTGCCAGCGGCCTAGGGGGGGGGACAGGGGCCTACGAGCAGTACTTC. Its protein product is CASGLGGGTGAYEQYF.

This chain uses TRBV6-4 with TRBJ2-3; 10 bases map to TRBD2. J was trimmed by 0 bases and V by 4 bases; bases with no gene match: 1. The germline CDR1 and CDR2 sequences are MRHNA and SNTAGT. The CDR3 is 15 residues long. Here the CDR3 reads CASSASGGSTDTQYF. In DNA form, the CDR3 reads TGTGCCAGCAGTGCTAGCGGGGGTAGCACAGATACGCAGTATTTT.